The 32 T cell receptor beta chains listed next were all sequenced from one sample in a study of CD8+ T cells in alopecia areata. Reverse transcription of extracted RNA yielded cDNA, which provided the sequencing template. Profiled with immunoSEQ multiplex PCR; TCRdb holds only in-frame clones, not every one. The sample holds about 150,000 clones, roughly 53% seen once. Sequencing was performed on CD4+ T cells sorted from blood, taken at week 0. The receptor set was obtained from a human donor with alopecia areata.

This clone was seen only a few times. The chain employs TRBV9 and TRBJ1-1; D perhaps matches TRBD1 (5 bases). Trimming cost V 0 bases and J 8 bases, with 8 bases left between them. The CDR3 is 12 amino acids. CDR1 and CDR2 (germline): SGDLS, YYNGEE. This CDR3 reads CASSVAGTEAFF. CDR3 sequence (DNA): TGTGCCAGCAGCGTAGCGGGGACGGAAGCTTTCTTT.

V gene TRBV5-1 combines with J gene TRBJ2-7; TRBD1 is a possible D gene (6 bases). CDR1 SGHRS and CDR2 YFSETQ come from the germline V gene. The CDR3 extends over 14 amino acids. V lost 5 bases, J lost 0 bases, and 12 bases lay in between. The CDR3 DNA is TGCGCCAGCAGTTTCGGACAGAGCTCCTACGAGCAGTACTTC. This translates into CASSFGQSSYEQYF.

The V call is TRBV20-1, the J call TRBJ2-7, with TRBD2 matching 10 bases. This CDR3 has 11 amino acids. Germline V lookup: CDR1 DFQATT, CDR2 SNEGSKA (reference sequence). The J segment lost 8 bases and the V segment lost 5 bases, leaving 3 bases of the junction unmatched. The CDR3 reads CSARLAGKQYF. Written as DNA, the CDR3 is TGCAGTGCTCGACTAGCGGGCAAGCAGTACTTC.

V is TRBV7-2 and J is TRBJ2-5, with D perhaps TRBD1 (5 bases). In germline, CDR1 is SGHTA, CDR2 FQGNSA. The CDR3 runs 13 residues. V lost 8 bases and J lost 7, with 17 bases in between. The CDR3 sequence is CASGAGTQTTQYF. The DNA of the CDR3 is TGTGCCAGCGGGGCAGGAACTCAAACGACCCAGTACTTC. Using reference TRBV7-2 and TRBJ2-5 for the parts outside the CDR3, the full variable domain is GAGVSQSPSNKVTEKGKDVELRCDPISGHTALYWYRQSLGQGLEFLIYFQGNSAPDKSGLPSDRFSAERTGGSVSTLTIQRTQQEDSAVYLCASGAGTQTTQYFGPGTRLLVL.

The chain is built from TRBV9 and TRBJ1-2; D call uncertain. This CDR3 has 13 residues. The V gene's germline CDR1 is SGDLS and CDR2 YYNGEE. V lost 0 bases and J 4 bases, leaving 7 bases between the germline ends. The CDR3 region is CASSVEAGYGYTF. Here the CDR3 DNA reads TGTGCCAGCAGCGTAGAGGCGGGCTATGGCTACACCTTC.

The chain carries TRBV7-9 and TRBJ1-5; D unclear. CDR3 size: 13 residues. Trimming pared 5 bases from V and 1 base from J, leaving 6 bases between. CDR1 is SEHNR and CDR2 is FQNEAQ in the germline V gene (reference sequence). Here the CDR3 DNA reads TGTGCCAGCAGCCTTACGAGCAATCAGCCCCAGCATTTT. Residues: CASSLTSNQPQHF.

The CDR3 loop reads CASSIGSSYNSPLHF. CDR3 nucleotides: TGTGCCAGCAGCATAGGAAGCTCCTATAATTCACCCCTCCACTTT. V gene TRBV7-2 combines with J gene TRBJ1-6, with D unclear. The V end was cut by 5 bases, the J end by 0 bases, with 8 bases between. Germline values: CDR1 SGHTA, CDR2 FQGNSA. CDR3 length: 15 amino acids.

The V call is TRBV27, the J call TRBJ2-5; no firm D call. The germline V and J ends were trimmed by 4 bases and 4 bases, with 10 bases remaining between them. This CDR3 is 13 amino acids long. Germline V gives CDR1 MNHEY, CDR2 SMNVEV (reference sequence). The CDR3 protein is CASSSRRGETQYF. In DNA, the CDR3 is TGTGCCAGCAGTTCCCGGAGAGGAGAGACCCAGTACTTC.

The CDR3 region has the DNA TGTGCCAGCAGTTACTCAGCGGGGACTGAAGCTTTCTTT. Amino acids: CASSYSAGTEAFF. V usage is TRBV6-5 and J usage is TRBJ1-1; unclear D gene. The germline V gene has CDR1 MNHEY and CDR2 SVGAGI. CDR3 length: 13 amino acids. The V and J ends lost 0 bases and 5 bases respectively, with 7 bases between them.

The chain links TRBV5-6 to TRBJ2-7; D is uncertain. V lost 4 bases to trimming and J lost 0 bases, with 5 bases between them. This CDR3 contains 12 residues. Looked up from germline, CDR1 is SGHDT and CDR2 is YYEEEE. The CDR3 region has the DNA TGTGCCAGCAGCGGAAACTCCTACGAGCAGTACTTC. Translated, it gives CASSGNSYEQYF.

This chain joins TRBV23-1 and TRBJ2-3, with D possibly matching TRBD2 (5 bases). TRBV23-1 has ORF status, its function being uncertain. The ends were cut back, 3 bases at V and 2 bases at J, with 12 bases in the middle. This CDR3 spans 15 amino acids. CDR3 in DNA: TGCGCCAGCAGTCAGCCCCGGGAATCCACAGATACGCAGTATTTT. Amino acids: CASSQPRESTDTQYF.

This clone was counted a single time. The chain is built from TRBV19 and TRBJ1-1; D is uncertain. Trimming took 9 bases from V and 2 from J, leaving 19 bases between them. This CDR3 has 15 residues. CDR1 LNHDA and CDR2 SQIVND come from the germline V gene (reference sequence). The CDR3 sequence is CASLPGWQLNTEAFF. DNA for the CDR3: TGTGCCAGCCTCCCCGGATGGCAGCTTAACACTGAAGCTTTCTTT.

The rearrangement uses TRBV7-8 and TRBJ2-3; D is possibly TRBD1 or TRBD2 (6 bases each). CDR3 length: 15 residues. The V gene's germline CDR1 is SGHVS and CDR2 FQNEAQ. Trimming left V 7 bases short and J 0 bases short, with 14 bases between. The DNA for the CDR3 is TGTGCCAGCACCCTCGGGGGCGCGAGCACAGATACGCAGTATTTT. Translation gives CASTLGGASTDTQYF.

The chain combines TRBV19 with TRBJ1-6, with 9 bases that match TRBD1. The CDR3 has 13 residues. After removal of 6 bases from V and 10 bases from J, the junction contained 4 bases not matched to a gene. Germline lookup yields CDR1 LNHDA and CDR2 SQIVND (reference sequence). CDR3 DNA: TGTGCCAGTAGCGGACAGGGGATCTCACCCCTCCACTTT. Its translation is CASSGQGISPLHF.

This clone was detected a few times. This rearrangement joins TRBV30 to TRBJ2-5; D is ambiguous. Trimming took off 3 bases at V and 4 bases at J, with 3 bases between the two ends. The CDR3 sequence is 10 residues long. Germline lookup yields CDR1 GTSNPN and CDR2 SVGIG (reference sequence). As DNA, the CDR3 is TGTGCCTGGAGGAGAGAGACCCAGTACTTC. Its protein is CAWRRETQYF.

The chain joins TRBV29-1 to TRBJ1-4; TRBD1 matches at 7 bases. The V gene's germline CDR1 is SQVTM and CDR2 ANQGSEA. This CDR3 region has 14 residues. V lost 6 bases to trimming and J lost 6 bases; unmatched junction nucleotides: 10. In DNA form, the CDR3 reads TGCAGCGTGACCCCAGGGGGTAATTATGAAAAACTGTTTTTT. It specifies CSVTPGGNYEKLFF.

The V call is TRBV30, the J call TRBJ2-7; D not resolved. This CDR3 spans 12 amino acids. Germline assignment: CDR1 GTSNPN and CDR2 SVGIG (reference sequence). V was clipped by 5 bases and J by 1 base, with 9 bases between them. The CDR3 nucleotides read TGTGCCTGGTCGCCATCTTCCTACGAGCAGTACTTC. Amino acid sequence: CAWSPSSYEQYF. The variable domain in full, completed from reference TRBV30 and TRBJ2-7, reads SQTIHQWPATLVQPVGSPLSLECTVEGTSNPNLYWYRQAAGRGLQLLFYSVGIGQISSEVPQNLSASRPQDRQFILSSKKLLLSDSGFYLCAWSPSSYEQYFGPGTRLTVT.

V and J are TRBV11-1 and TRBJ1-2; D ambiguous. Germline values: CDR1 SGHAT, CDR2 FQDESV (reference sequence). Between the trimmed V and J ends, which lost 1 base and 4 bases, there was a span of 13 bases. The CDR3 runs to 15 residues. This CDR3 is CASSLDGVGTYGYTF. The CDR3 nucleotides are TGTGCCAGCAGCTTAGACGGGGTAGGAACCTATGGCTACACCTTC.

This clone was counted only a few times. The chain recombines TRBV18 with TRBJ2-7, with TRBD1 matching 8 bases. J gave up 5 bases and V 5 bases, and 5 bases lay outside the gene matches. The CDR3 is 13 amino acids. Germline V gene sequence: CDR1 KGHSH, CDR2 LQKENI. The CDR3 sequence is CASSAGTGNEQYF. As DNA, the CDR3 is TGTGCCAGCTCAGCCGGGACAGGTAACGAGCAGTACTTC.

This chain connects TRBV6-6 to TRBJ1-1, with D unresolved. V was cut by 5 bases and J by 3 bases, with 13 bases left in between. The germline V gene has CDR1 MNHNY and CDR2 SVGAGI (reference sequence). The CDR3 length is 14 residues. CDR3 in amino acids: CASSKPVADTEAFF. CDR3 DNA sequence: TGTGCCAGCAGTAAACCCGTGGCTGACACTGAAGCTTTCTTT.

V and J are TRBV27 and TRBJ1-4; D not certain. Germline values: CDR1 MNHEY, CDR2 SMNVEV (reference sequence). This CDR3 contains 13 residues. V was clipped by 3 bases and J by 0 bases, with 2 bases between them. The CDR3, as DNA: TGTGCCAGCAGTTTCTCAACTAATGAAAAACTGTTTTTT. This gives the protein CASSFSTNEKLFF.

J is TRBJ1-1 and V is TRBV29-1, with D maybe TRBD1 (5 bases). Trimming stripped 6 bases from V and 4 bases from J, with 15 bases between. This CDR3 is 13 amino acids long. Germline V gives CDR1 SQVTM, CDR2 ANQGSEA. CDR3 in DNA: TGCAGCGTCCACCCCAGGGAGAGCACTGAAGCTTTCTTT. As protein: CSVHPRESTEAFF.

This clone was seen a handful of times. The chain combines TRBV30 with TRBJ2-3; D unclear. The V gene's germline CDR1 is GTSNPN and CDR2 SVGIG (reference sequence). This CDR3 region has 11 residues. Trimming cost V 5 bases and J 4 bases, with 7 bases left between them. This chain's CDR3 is CAWGIPDTQYF. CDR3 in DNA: TGTGCCTGGGGCATCCCAGATACGCAGTATTTT.

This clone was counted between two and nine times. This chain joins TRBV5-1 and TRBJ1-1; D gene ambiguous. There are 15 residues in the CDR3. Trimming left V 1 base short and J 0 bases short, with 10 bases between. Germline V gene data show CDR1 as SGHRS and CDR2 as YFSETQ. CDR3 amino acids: CASSLFRNMNTEAFF. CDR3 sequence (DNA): TGCGCCAGCAGCTTGTTTCGGAACATGAACACTGAAGCTTTCTTT.

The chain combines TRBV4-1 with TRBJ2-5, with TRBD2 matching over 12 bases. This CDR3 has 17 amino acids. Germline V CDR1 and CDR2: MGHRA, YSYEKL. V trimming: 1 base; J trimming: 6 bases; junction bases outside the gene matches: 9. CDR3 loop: CASSQGVGLAGEKTQYF. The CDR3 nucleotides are TGCGCCAGCAGCCAAGGGGTGGGACTAGCGGGTGAAAAGACCCAGTACTTC.

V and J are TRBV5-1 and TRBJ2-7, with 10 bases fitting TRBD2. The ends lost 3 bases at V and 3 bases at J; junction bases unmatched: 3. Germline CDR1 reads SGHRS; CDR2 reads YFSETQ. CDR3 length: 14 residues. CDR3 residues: CASSSTSGNYEQYF. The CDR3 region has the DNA TGCGCCAGCAGCTCCACTAGCGGGAACTACGAGCAGTACTTC.

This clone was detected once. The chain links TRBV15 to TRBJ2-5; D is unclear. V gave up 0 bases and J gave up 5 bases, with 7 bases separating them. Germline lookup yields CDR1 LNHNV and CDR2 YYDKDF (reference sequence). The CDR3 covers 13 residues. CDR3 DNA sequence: TGTGCCACCAGCAGAGATCCCGACGAGACCCAGTACTTC. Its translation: CATSRDPDETQYF.

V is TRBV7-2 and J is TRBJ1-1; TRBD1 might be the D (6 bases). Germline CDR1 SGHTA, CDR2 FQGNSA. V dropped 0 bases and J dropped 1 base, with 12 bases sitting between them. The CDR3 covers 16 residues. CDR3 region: CASSLARPGANTEAFF. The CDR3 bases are TGTGCCAGCAGCTTAGCGCGTCCGGGGGCGAACACTGAAGCTTTCTTT.

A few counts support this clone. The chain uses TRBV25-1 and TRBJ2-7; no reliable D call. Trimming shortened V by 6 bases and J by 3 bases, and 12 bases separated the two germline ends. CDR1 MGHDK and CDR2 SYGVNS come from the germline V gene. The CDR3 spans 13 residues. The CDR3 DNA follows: TGTGCCAGCAGGTCGCCGTTATTCTACGAGCAGTACTTC. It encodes CASRSPLFYEQYF.

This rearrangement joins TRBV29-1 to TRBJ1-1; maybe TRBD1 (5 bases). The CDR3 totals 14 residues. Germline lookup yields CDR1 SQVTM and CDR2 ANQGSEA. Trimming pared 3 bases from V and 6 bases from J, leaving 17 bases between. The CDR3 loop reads CSVEVTAQRSEAFF. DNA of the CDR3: TGCAGCGTTGAGGTGACAGCTCAAAGGTCTGAAGCTTTCTTT.

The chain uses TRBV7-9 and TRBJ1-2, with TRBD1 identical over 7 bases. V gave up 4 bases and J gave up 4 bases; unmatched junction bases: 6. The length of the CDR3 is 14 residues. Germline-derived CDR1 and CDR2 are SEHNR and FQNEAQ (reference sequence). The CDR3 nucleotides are TGTGCCAGCAGCTCCTCCGGGACAGCCTATGGCTACACCTTC. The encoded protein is CASSSSGTAYGYTF. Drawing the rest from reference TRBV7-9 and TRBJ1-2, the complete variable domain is DTGVSQNPRHKITKRGQNVTFRCDPISEHNRLYWYRQTLGQGPEFLTYFQNEAQLEKSRLLSDRFSAERPKGSFSTLEIQRTEQGDSAMYLCASSSSGTAYGYTFGSGTRLTVV.

CDR3 sequence (DNA): TGTGCCTGGGTGGGACGTTACTCGAGCTCCTATAATTCACCCCTCCACTTT. It encodes CAWVGRYSSSYNSPLHF. This rearrangement joins TRBV30 to TRBJ1-6; a weak D match, TRBD1 (5 bases). The CDR3 runs to 17 residues. Germline V CDR1 and CDR2: GTSNPN, SVGIG (reference sequence). V was trimmed by 5 bases and J by 0 bases, leaving 17 bases between them.